One sample yielded the 27 T cell receptor beta chains listed below, sequenced in a study of OX40 agonist ivuxolimab in advanced cancers. Some clones are missing from TCRdb's copy, which holds only in-frame ones; the method was immunoSEQ multiplex PCR. The sample shows roughly 86,000 clones, roughly 92% of them seen only once. This sample comprised CD4+ or CD8+ T cells sorted from blood, obtained in a trial of the OX40 agonist ivuxolimab. Source of these receptors: an adult with an advanced solid tumor such as melanoma, head and neck, liver or kidney cancer.

This clone has just one count. This chain joins TRBV2 and TRBJ2-2; D remains ambiguous. The CDR3 has 17 residues. Germline V gene sequence: CDR1 SNHLY, CDR2 FYNNEI. Trimming shortened V by 0 bases and J by 5 bases, and 16 bases separated the two germline ends. The CDR3 nucleotides read TGTGCCAGCAGTGAAGCGCTTCAACAAGTACTTACCGGGGAGCTGTTTTTT. The encoded protein is CASSEALQQVLTGELFF.

The chain employs TRBV9 and TRBJ1-1; TRBD1 matches 7 bases. The trim removed 4 bases at V and 1 base at J, leaving 7 bases unmatched. Germline V gives CDR1 SGDLS, CDR2 YYNGEE. The CDR3 is made up of 15 amino acids. The chain's CDR3 is CASSPRGGTNTEAFF. The DNA for the CDR3 is TGTGCCAGCAGCCCCAGGGGGGGGACGAACACTGAAGCTTTCTTT.

This chain joins TRBV6-6 and TRBJ1-2; 7 bases line up with TRBD1. The germline gives CDR1 MNHNY, CDR2 SVGAGI (reference sequence). The CDR3 has 15 amino acids. Losses at the gene ends were 3 bases for V and 1 base for J; bases not matched to a gene: 5. CDR3: CASSYKTGDNYGYTF. As DNA, the CDR3 is TGTGCCAGCAGTTATAAAACAGGGGATAACTATGGCTACACCTTC.

The chain recombines TRBV28 with TRBJ1-1; 7 bases are a match to TRBD1. The V gene's germline CDR1 is MDHEN and CDR2 SYDVKM. The CDR3 contains 15 residues. V trimming: 4 bases; J trimming: 4 bases; junction bases outside the gene matches: 9. CDR3 in DNA: TGTGCCAGCAGTTCATCCGGGACAGACGGCACTGAAGCTTTCTTT. Protein: CASSSSGTDGTEAFF.

This chain connects TRBV6-1 to TRBJ1-3, with D hard to call. CDR1 MNHNS and CDR2 SASEGT come from the germline V gene. The CDR3 loop spans 13 amino acids. This chain's CDR3 is CTRRELSGNTIYF. The CDR3 region has the DNA TGTACTCGGCGGGAACTCTCTGGAAACACCATATATTTT.

The chain joins TRBV28 to TRBJ2-3; 8 bases are shared with TRBD2. This CDR3 region has 18 residues. The germline gives CDR1 MDHEN, CDR2 SYDVKM. Trimming at V came to 5 bases and at J to 2 bases, leaving 15 bases not matched to a gene. The CDR3 region is CASSAPEGSGSVTDTQYF. CDR3 coding DNA: TGTGCCAGCAGTGCCCCGGAGGGGAGCGGGAGTGTCACAGATACGCAGTATTTT.

This chain uses TRBV7-2 with TRBJ1-3; D unresolved. The CDR3 covers 17 residues. Germline CDR1 SGHTA, CDR2 FQGNSA. Trimming cost V 2 bases and J 2 bases, with 16 bases left between them. CDR3 sequence (DNA): TGTGCCAGCAGCTTAACTCCGGGCCTCAGAACTGGAAACACCATATATTTT. This codes for CASSLTPGLRTGNTIYF.

The chain combines TRBV5-1 with TRBJ1-5, with 8 positions matching TRBD1. CDR1 is SGHRS, CDR2 YFSETQ, per germline. The CDR3 length is 17 residues. V was clipped by 7 bases and J by 5 bases; unmatched bases: 17. CDR3 DNA: TGCGCCAGCCGGAGAAGGCCAGGGGGCGGCTTGGATCAGCCCCAGCATTTT. Its protein is CASRRRPGGGLDQPQHF.

The chain is built from TRBV5-1 and TRBJ2-7; D possibly corresponds to TRBD2 (6 bases). CDR3 size: 15 residues. Germline loops: CDR1 SGHRS, CDR2 YFSETQ. V was pared by 0 bases and J by 3 bases, with 13 bases between. In DNA, the CDR3 is TGCGCCAGCAGCTTGGAAGTAGCGGTGAGCTACGAGCAGTACTTC. Translating it yields CASSLEVAVSYEQYF.

The genes are TRBV5-4 and TRBJ2-7; 9 bases map to TRBD1. Germline CDR1 is SGHNT and CDR2 is YYREEE (reference sequence). The CDR3 has 15 amino acids. The junction had 8 bases not matched to a gene; V was cut back by 3 bases and J by 4 bases. DNA for the CDR3: TGTGCCAGCAGCTCCGGGACAGGGAGGTCATACGAGCAGTACTTC. This translates into CASSSGTGRSYEQYF.

The table lists this clone with a few counts. The V and J genes are TRBV5-1 and TRBJ2-5; no firm D call. Germline V gives CDR1 SGHRS, CDR2 YFSETQ. The length of the CDR3 is 13 residues. The V and J ends lost 0 bases and 3 bases respectively, with 6 bases between them. The CDR3 DNA reads as TGCGCCAGCAGCTTGGAACAGAAAGAGACCCAGTACTTC. Translating it yields CASSLEQKETQYF.

This sequence joins TRBV5-1 and TRBJ2-7; 7 bases are shared with TRBD1. CDR1 SGHRS and CDR2 YFSETQ come from the germline V gene. The V segment lost 0 bases and the J segment 5 bases; nucleotides outside the gene matches: 2. This CDR3 has 13 amino acids. CDR3 amino acids: CASSLEGADEQYF. In DNA form, the CDR3 reads TGCGCCAGCAGCTTGGAGGGGGCTGACGAGCAGTACTTC.

V usage is TRBV5-4 and J usage is TRBJ1-2; possibly TRBD1 for D (6 bases). From germline, CDR1 is SGHNT and CDR2 YYREEE (reference sequence). V shed 6 bases and J shed 0 bases, with 21 bases lying between them. The CDR3 runs to 17 residues. The CDR3 DNA follows: TGTGCCAGCACCCCCGGGGGCAGCCCATACTCTAACTATGGCTACACCTTC. Encoded protein: CASTPGGSPYSNYGYTF.

Only one count was recorded for this clone. This chain uses TRBV11-2 with TRBJ1-6; D unresolved. The CDR3 consists of 17 residues. V gave up 6 bases and J gave up 0 bases, with 15 bases separating them. CDR1 and CDR2 (germline): SGHAT, FQNNGV. CDR3 loop: CASRRAAPSSYNSPLHF. CDR3 DNA: TGTGCCAGCAGACGGGCCGCCCCAAGCTCCTATAATTCACCCCTCCACTTT.

This chain links TRBV28 with TRBJ2-1; 11 bases are a match to TRBD2. CDR3 length equals 15 residues. The ends lost 6 bases at V and 6 bases at J; junction bases unmatched: 7. Germline V gene lookup returns CDR1 MDHEN and CDR2 SYDVKM. CDR3 amino acids: CASSQGTSGTNEQFF. The CDR3 bases are TGTGCCAGCAGCCAAGGGACTAGCGGAACCAATGAGCAGTTCTTC.

The gene calls are TRBV5-4 and TRBJ2-4, with 9 bases lining up with TRBD2. V lost 4 bases to trimming and J lost 9 bases; unmatched junction nucleotides: 14. CDR1 and CDR2 (germline): SGHNT, YYREEE (reference sequence). This CDR3 spans 16 amino acids. DNA of the CDR3: TGTGCCAGCAGCCTAAAGGAGCGGGGGGTATCGGGCATTCAGTACTTC. Translated: CASSLKERGVSGIQYF.

This chain joins TRBV18 and TRBJ2-5; TRBD1 aligns across 9 bases. CDR3 length: 15 residues. Germline V lookup: CDR1 KGHSH, CDR2 LQKENI. Trimming removed 1 base from V and 5 bases from J; junction bases left unmatched: 5. The CDR3 bases are TGTGCCAGCTCACCACGACAGGGGGTAGGGGAGACCCAGTACTTC. It encodes CASSPRQGVGETQYF. Drawing the rest from reference TRBV18 and TRBJ2-5, the complete variable domain is NAGVMQNPRHLVRRRGQEARLRCSPMKGHSHVYWYRQLPEEGLKFMVYLQKENIIDESGMPKERFSAEFPKEGPSILRIQQVVRGDSAAYFCASSPRQGVGETQYFGPGTRLLVL.

The genes are TRBV7-2 and TRBJ2-5; possibly TRBD1 for D (8 bases). This CDR3 has 15 residues. Per germline, CDR1 SGHTA and CDR2 FQGNSA. The ends were cut back, 5 bases at V and 5 bases at J, with 18 bases in the middle. DNA for the CDR3: TGTGCCAGCAGCACACAGGGGGGGGGCTGGGAGACCCAGTACTTC. Translated, it gives CASSTQGGGWETQYF.

This clone was picked up a small number of times. The genes are TRBV19 and TRBJ1-6, with D maybe TRBD1 (5 bases). This CDR3 contains 13 residues. Germline V gene sequence: CDR1 LNHDA, CDR2 SQIVND (reference sequence). Trimming cost V 7 bases and J 6 bases, with 10 bases left between them. DNA of the CDR3: TGTGCCAGTAAACGACAGCCTAATTCACCCCTCCACTTT. Its protein product is CASKRQPNSPLHF.

The genes are TRBV12-5 and TRBJ1-6; no clear D gene. Trimming stripped 2 bases from V and 0 bases from J, with 8 bases between. Germline V gives CDR1 LGHNT, CDR2 FRNRAP. The CDR3 sequence is 16 residues long. DNA for the CDR3: TGTGCTAGTGGTTTGCCGGTTTTCTCCTATAATTCACCCCTCCACTTT. It is translated as CASGLPVFSYNSPLHF.

The rearrangement uses TRBV2 and TRBJ2-2; 14 nucleotides agree with TRBD2. CDR1 and CDR2 (germline): SNHLY, FYNNEI. The V gene end was trimmed by 5 bases and the J gene end by 5 bases; junction bases not matched to a gene: 10. The CDR3 runs to 18 residues. The CDR3: CASSPGLAGVTHTGELFF. The CDR3 nucleotides read TGTGCCAGCAGTCCGGGACTAGCGGGGGTAACCCATACCGGGGAGCTGTTTTTT.

In its sample, this clone was seen a few times. The V call is TRBV4-1, the J call TRBJ1-4; 9 bases are shared with TRBD1. The junction had 9 bases not matched to a gene; V was cut back by 4 bases and J by 6 bases. The CDR3 is made up of 16 amino acids. The germline gives CDR1 MGHRA, CDR2 YSYEKL. In DNA, the CDR3 is TGCGCCAGCAGCCGACGCGCCGGGACAGGGTATGAAAAACTGTTTTTT. This gives the protein CASSRRAGTGYEKLFF.

This clone was seen a few times. The chain combines TRBV5-4 with TRBJ2-7; D is undetermined. The CDR3 length is 14 residues. V lost 6 bases, J lost 6 bases, and 19 bases lay in between. From germline, CDR1 is SGHNT and CDR2 YYREEE (reference sequence). The CDR3 DNA reads as TGTGCCAGCACCATCGATCCGACAATGGGCGAGCAGTACTTC. This encodes CASTIDPTMGEQYF. The full variable domain, with the rest looked up from reference TRBV5-4 and TRBJ2-7, is ETGVTQSPTHLIKTRGQQVTLRCSSQSGHNTVSWYQQALGQGPQFIFQYYREEENGRGNFPPRFSGLQFPNYSSELNVNALELDDSALYLCASTIDPTMGEQYFGPGTRLTVT.

The table lists this clone with a few counts. The gene calls are TRBV7-8 and TRBJ2-7, with D perhaps given as TRBD1 or TRBD2 (5 bases each). Trimming took off 5 bases at V and 3 bases at J, with 11 bases between the two ends. This CDR3 has 13 residues. Germline V gene lookup returns CDR1 SGHVS and CDR2 FQNEAQ. In DNA, the CDR3 is TGTGCCAGCAGCGTGGGACGGTTCTACGAGCAGTACTTC. Amino acids: CASSVGRFYEQYF.

The CDR3 here is CASRSDTDTQYF. The CDR3 DNA reads TGCGCCAGCAGATCAGACACAGATACGCAGTATTTT. This chain joins TRBV5-1 and TRBJ2-3; no firm D call. CDR3 length equals 12 residues. In germline, CDR1 is SGHRS, CDR2 YFSETQ. Trimming left V 5 bases short and J 2 bases short, with 6 bases between.

The J gene is TRBJ2-3, the V gene TRBV7-9; D is uncertain. V dropped 5 bases and J dropped 6 bases, with 15 bases sitting between them. In germline, CDR1 is SEHNR, CDR2 FQNEAQ (reference sequence). The CDR3 spans 14 residues. In DNA, the CDR3 is TGTGCCAGCAGCCCGAGGACGGCCCAGGATACGCAGTATTTT. Its translation: CASSPRTAQDTQYF.

V usage is TRBV2 and J usage is TRBJ2-1; D remains unclear. Germline CDR1 and CDR2: SNHLY and FYNNEI. Trimming pared 5 bases from V and 0 bases from J, leaving 8 bases between. This CDR3 is 14 amino acids long. As DNA, the CDR3 is TGTGCCAGCAGTCGACTCTACTCCTACAATGAGCAGTTCTTC. Protein sequence: CASSRLYSYNEQFF. The full variable domain, its missing parts supplied by reference TRBV2 and TRBJ2-1, is EPEVTQTPSHQVTQMGQEVILRCVPISNHLYFYWYRQILGQKVEFLVSFYNNEISEKSEIFDDQFSVERPDGSNFTLKIRSTKLEDSAMYFCASSRLYSYNEQFFGPGTRLTVL.